This T cell receptor beta chain is from a study of blood T cell repertoires in COVID-19. Whole-study context: Acute and convalescent COVID-19 samples came from the United States, Italy and Spain. The analysed material was cDNA or gDNA that came from T cells, B-cell-depleted T cells, or PBMCs.

Germline assignment: CDR1 MDHEN and CDR2 SYDVKM. The CDR3 is made up of 17 amino acids. The V gene end was trimmed by 5 bases and the J gene end by 1 base; junction bases not matched to a gene: 10. This clone has a single count. Per the original methods: Estimation of nucleated cell counts relied on the amplification of reference gene primers. Using immunoSEQ multiplex PCR, the repertoire was profiled, and TCRdb retains in-frame clones only, with some absent. V, J and clone size are taken as reported in that table, and D and trimming were inferred from the DNA itself. The sample lists about 98,000 clones, approximately 81% occurring once.

Sequencing was done on a sample of peripheral blood. The clonotype was recovered from a woman older than 75 with acute or convalescent COVID-19. The chain links TRBV28 to TRBJ1-1; 10 bases fit TRBD1. CDR3 in amino acids: CASSIRGTGARNTEAFF. The CDR3 DNA follows: TGTGCCAGCAGTATTCGAGGGACAGGGGCCCGGAACACTGAAGCTTTCTTT.